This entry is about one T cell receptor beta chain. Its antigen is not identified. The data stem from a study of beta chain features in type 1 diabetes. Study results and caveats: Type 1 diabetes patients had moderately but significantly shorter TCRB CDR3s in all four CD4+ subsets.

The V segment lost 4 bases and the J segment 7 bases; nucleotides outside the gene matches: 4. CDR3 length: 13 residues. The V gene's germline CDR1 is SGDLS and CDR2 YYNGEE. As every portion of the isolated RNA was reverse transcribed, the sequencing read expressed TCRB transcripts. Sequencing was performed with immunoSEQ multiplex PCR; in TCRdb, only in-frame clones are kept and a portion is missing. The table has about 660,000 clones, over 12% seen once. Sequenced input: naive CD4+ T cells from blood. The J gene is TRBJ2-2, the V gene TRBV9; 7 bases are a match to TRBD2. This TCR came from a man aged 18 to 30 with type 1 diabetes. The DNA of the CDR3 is TGTGCCAGCAGCCGCGGGAGTGTCGGGGAGCTGTTTTTT. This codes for CASSRGSVGELFF.